One T cell receptor (beta chain) is described in this entry. Its antigen is undetermined. The assay was immunoSEQ multiplex PCR, and TCRdb's table has in-frame clones only and misses some. Seen here are some 130,000 clones, just over 85% observed once, and the top ten hold about 22%. The sample belongs to a study of T cell responses to AZD1222 COVID-19 vaccine. The V segment lost 5 bases and the J segment 6 bases; nucleotides outside the gene matches: 5. CDR1 and CDR2 from the germline V gene are SGHRS and YFSETQ. The CDR3 runs to 13 residues. General study results and limits: The repertoires were collected only after the peak T cell response. Among spike-specific TCRs, nearly half reportedly target unmutated variant regions.

V usage is TRBV5-1 and J usage is TRBJ2-1; 7 bases map to TRBD1. This receptor was taken from an adult in good health. The sequencing here drew on peripheral blood, taken on day 0 of AZD1222 vaccination. As DNA, the CDR3 is TGCGCCAGCAGTAGGGGGCAGACCAATGAGCAGTTCTTC. Its protein is CASSRGQTNEQFF.